A selection of T cell receptor beta chains follows, all from one sample in a study of T-cell reconstitution after alpha-beta-depleted transplantation in children. From the PCR reads, TCRdb called clonotypes with MiXCR, one entry per CDR3 protein. The sample contains just under 250,000 distinct CDR3 sequences, roughly 25% of which appear only once. The source material was PBMCs, sampled before TCRalphabeta/CD19-depleted stem cell transplant. The origin of the receptors is a girl aged 2 to 10 with Fanconi anemia, due to receive a stem cell transplant. The CDR3 runs from the conserved cysteine through the conserved F or W. D genes are given only for firm matches. Not every row has a clone size; where given, it reads once, few, many or a size class.

cdr3_nt: TGCAGCGCTTCCGGGACAGTCGGTGATACGCAGTATTTT
cdr3_aa: CSASGTVGDTQYF
v_call: TRBV29-1
clone_size: NA
d_call: TRBD1
j_call: TRBJ2-3
cdr3_length: 13

cdr3_nt: TGTGCCAGCAGCCCGTCCCTGACCCAGTACTTC
cdr3_aa: CASSPSLTQYF
v_call: TRBV7-9
clone_size: few
d_call: NA
j_call: TRBJ2-5
cdr3_length: 11

cdr3_nt: TGTGCCACCAGCAGAGATCCGGGGACGCCCCTCCGGGAGCTGTTTTTT
cdr3_aa: CATSRDPGTPLRELFF
v_call: TRBV15
clone_size: NA
d_call: NA
j_call: TRBJ2-2
cdr3_length: 16

cdr3_nt: TGTGCCAGCAGTTTAGAATCGGGAGTAGGCTACGAGCAGTACTTC
cdr3_aa: CASSLESGVGYEQYF
v_call: TRBV12-3/TRBV12-4
clone_size: many
d_call: NA
j_call: TRBJ2-7
cdr3_length: 15

cdr3_nt: TGTGCCAGTAGGGCGGGAGCCTATTACGAGCAGTACTTC
cdr3_aa: CASRAGAYYEQYF
v_call: TRBV18
clone_size: NA
d_call: TRBD2
j_call: TRBJ2-7
cdr3_length: 13

cdr3_nt: TGCGCCAGCAGTCAATCAAAGCCATCCATCCCGAGGGCCTCCGGAGTGGCCAAAAACATTCAGTACTTC
cdr3_aa: CASSQSKPSIPRASGVAKNIQYF
v_call: TRBV23-1
clone_size: NA
d_call: NA
j_call: TRBJ2-4
cdr3_length: 23

cdr3_nt: TGTGCCAGCAGCTTAAGACTAGCGGGAGACGGAGAGACCCAGTACTTC
cdr3_aa: CASSLRLAGDGETQYF
v_call: TRBV7-6
clone_size: many
d_call: TRBD2
j_call: TRBJ2-5
cdr3_length: 16

cdr3_nt: TGTGCCAGCAGTTCCCCAGACTGGACCTCCTACGAGCAGTACTTC
cdr3_aa: CASSSPDWTSYEQYF
v_call: TRBV6-2/TRBV6-3
clone_size: NA
d_call: NA
j_call: TRBJ2-7
cdr3_length: 15

cdr3_nt: TGTGCCAGCAGTCCCCCAGGACCCACCGACCTTCTATCTTCCAATGAGCAGTTCTTC
cdr3_aa: CASSPPGPTDLLSSNEQFF
v_call: TRBV28
clone_size: NA
d_call: NA
j_call: TRBJ2-1
cdr3_length: 19

cdr3_nt: TGTGCCAGCAGCGCGGACGGCGCGACCTACAATGAGCAGTTCTTC
cdr3_aa: CASSADGATYNEQFF
v_call: TRBV9
clone_size: many
d_call: NA
j_call: TRBJ2-1
cdr3_length: 15

cdr3_nt: TGCAGCGCCGCCCGAGACTCCCAGTACTTC
cdr3_aa: CSAARDSQYF
v_call: TRBV29-1
clone_size: few
d_call: NA
j_call: TRBJ2-5
cdr3_length: 10

cdr3_nt: TGCAGCGCCAGGGCTTTTCCCGGGACCTACGAGCAGTACTTC
cdr3_aa: CSARAFPGTYEQYF
v_call: TRBV29-1
clone_size: many
d_call: NA
j_call: TRBJ2-7
cdr3_length: 14

cdr3_nt: TGTGCCAGCACCCGAAACACCGGGGAGCTGTTTTTT
cdr3_aa: CASTRNTGELFF
v_call: TRBV12-3/TRBV12-4
clone_size: NA
d_call: NA
j_call: TRBJ2-2
cdr3_length: 12

cdr3_nt: TGCAGTGCTTCCGGACTAGCGGGAGGTGGCAGTGAGCAGTTCTTC
cdr3_aa: CSASGLAGGGSEQFF
v_call: TRBV20-1
clone_size: many
d_call: TRBD2
j_call: TRBJ2-1
cdr3_length: 15

cdr3_nt: TGTGCCAGCACGGGTCCCCTGAACACTGAAGCTTTCTTT
cdr3_aa: CASTGPLNTEAFF
v_call: TRBV28
clone_size: many
d_call: NA
j_call: TRBJ1-1
cdr3_length: 13

cdr3_nt: TGCAGTGCCGCCCGACAGGGCAACTATGGCTACACCTTC
cdr3_aa: CSAARQGNYGYTF
v_call: TRBV20-1
clone_size: once
d_call: TRBD1
j_call: TRBJ1-2
cdr3_length: 13

cdr3_nt: TGCGCCAGCAGCTTGGAGGGACAGGGAACCTACGAGCAGTACTTC
cdr3_aa: CASSLEGQGTYEQYF
v_call: TRBV5-1
clone_size: many
d_call: TRBD1
j_call: TRBJ2-7
cdr3_length: 15

cdr3_nt: TGTGCCATCAGTGGGGGACCAATGCGAAGGAGTGAACATGAGCAGTTCTTC
cdr3_aa: CAISGGPMRRSEHEQFF
v_call: TRBV10-3
clone_size: few
d_call: NA
j_call: TRBJ2-1
cdr3_length: 17

cdr3_nt: TGTGCCAGCAGCTTAGGGTTTAAGGGGGGTGGCACAGATACGCAGTATTTT
cdr3_aa: CASSLGFKGGGTDTQYF
v_call: TRBV7-2
clone_size: many
d_call: NA
j_call: TRBJ2-3
cdr3_length: 17

cdr3_nt: TGCGCCAGCAGCTCTCCCGGGTCTTTCTACGAGCAGTACTTC
cdr3_aa: CASSSPGSFYEQYF
v_call: TRBV5-1
clone_size: NA
d_call: NA
j_call: TRBJ2-7
cdr3_length: 14

cdr3_nt: TGTGCCAGCAGCTTACGACCCAATCAGCCCCAGCATTTT
cdr3_aa: CASSLRPNQPQHF
v_call: TRBV7-3
clone_size: NA
d_call: NA
j_call: TRBJ1-5
cdr3_length: 13

cdr3_nt: TGCAGCGTTACAGGACTAGTCTCCTACAATGAGCAGTTCTTC
cdr3_aa: CSVTGLVSYNEQFF
v_call: TRBV29-1
clone_size: many
d_call: TRBD2
j_call: TRBJ2-1
cdr3_length: 14

cdr3_nt: TGCGCCAGCAGCCCGGGGCCCCTGGAGACCCAGTACTTC
cdr3_aa: CASSPGPLETQYF
v_call: TRBV5-1
clone_size: few
d_call: NA
j_call: TRBJ2-5
cdr3_length: 13

cdr3_nt: TGTGCCAGCAGCGTAGCTGGGCTAGCGGGGCACACAGATACGCAGTATTTT
cdr3_aa: CASSVAGLAGHTDTQYF
v_call: TRBV9
clone_size: many
d_call: TRBD2
j_call: TRBJ2-3
cdr3_length: 17

cdr3_nt: TGCAGCGTTCGTACCAGGGTCTCTGGGGCCAACGTCCTGACTTTC
cdr3_aa: CSVRTRVSGANVLTF
v_call: TRBV29-1
clone_size: many
d_call: NA
j_call: TRBJ2-6
cdr3_length: 15

cdr3_nt: TGTGCCAGCAGTGAAACGGCGGAGTACTACGAGCAGTACTTC
cdr3_aa: CASSETAEYYEQYF
v_call: TRBV25-1
clone_size: many
d_call: NA
j_call: TRBJ2-7
cdr3_length: 14

cdr3_nt: TGCAGCGTAGATACTAGCGGGGGAACCTACGAGCAGTACTTC
cdr3_aa: CSVDTSGGTYEQYF
v_call: TRBV29-1
clone_size: NA
d_call: TRBD2
j_call: TRBJ2-7
cdr3_length: 14

cdr3_nt: TGCGCCAGCAGTCAAGCTACAGCTCCTGGAGGCAATCAGCCCCAGCATTTT
cdr3_aa: CASSQATAPGGNQPQHF
v_call: TRBV23-1
clone_size: once
d_call: NA
j_call: TRBJ1-5
cdr3_length: 17

cdr3_nt: TGTGCCACCAGCCTACAGGGGATGGTCACAGATACGCAGTATTTT
cdr3_aa: CATSLQGMVTDTQYF
v_call: TRBV15
clone_size: few
d_call: TRBD1
j_call: TRBJ2-3
cdr3_length: 15

cdr3_nt: TGTGCCAGCAGCCAAGATTCAACGCATCCTAGCGGGATTTCCTACGAGCAGTACTTC
cdr3_aa: CASSQDSTHPSGISYEQYF
v_call: TRBV4-2
clone_size: few
d_call: TRBD2
j_call: TRBJ2-7
cdr3_length: 19

cdr3_nt: TGCAGTGCTAGTTTCACCAGCGGGGTTTACGAGCAGTACTTC
cdr3_aa: CSASFTSGVYEQYF
v_call: TRBV20-1
clone_size: NA
d_call: TRBD2
j_call: TRBJ2-7
cdr3_length: 14

cdr3_nt: TGTGCCAGCAGTTTACCGCCGCCGCAAGAGACCCAGTACTTC
cdr3_aa: CASSLPPPQETQYF
v_call: TRBV12-3/TRBV12-4
clone_size: few
d_call: NA
j_call: TRBJ2-5
cdr3_length: 14

cdr3_nt: TGCAGCGTTGAAGATTGGGGACAGGGTAGGACCGGGGAGCTGTTTTTT
cdr3_aa: CSVEDWGQGRTGELFF
v_call: TRBV29-1
clone_size: many
d_call: TRBD1
j_call: TRBJ2-2
cdr3_length: 16

cdr3_nt: TGTGCCAGCAGCGGGACAGGGAGCAACTATGGCTACACCTTC
cdr3_aa: CASSGTGSNYGYTF
v_call: TRBV7-9
clone_size: NA
d_call: TRBD1
j_call: TRBJ1-2
cdr3_length: 14

cdr3_nt: TGCAGCGGTCAAACTGGAAACACCATATATTTT
cdr3_aa: CSGQTGNTIYF
v_call: TRBV29-1
clone_size: many
d_call: NA
j_call: TRBJ1-3
cdr3_length: 11

cdr3_nt: TGCAGTGCTAGTTTACCGGTCTCCCGGGGGACCCAGTACTTC
cdr3_aa: CSASLPVSRGTQYF
v_call: TRBV20-1
clone_size: NA
d_call: NA
j_call: TRBJ2-5
cdr3_length: 14

cdr3_nt: TGTGCCAGCAGCTCCCGACAGGGTGCCGGGGAGCTGTTTTTT
cdr3_aa: CASSSRQGAGELFF
v_call: TRBV11-2
clone_size: NA
d_call: TRBD1
j_call: TRBJ2-2
cdr3_length: 14

cdr3_nt: TGCAGCGTCCAGGGAGGCGTGGTTGAGCAGTTCTTC
cdr3_aa: CSVQGGVVEQFF
v_call: TRBV29-1
clone_size: many
d_call: NA
j_call: TRBJ2-1
cdr3_length: 12

cdr3_nt: TGTGCCAGCAAGGGAACATTAGACGGGGAGCTGTTTTTT
cdr3_aa: CASKGTLDGELFF
v_call: TRBV7-8
clone_size: many
d_call: NA
j_call: TRBJ2-2
cdr3_length: 13

cdr3_nt: TGTGCCAGCACTTGGACAGGGGGAGGAGAGACCCAGTACTTC
cdr3_aa: CASTWTGGGETQYF
v_call: TRBV12-3/TRBV12-4
clone_size: many
d_call: TRBD1
j_call: TRBJ2-5
cdr3_length: 14

cdr3_nt: TGTGCCAGCAGTGAAGCTGCGGGAGGCTACAATGAGCAGTTCTTC
cdr3_aa: CASSEAAGGYNEQFF
v_call: TRBV6-1
clone_size: many
d_call: TRBD2
j_call: TRBJ2-1
cdr3_length: 15

cdr3_nt: TGCAGCGCTGACAGGGGGCTTTCGGTCGGGGCCCAGTACTTC
cdr3_aa: CSADRGLSVGAQYF
v_call: TRBV29-1
clone_size: NA
d_call: TRBD1
j_call: TRBJ2-5
cdr3_length: 14